The clone carrying this T cell receptor (beta chain) was counted a few times. Its antigen is unknown. The V segment lost 3 bases and the J segment 1 base; nucleotides outside the gene matches: 8. Germline loops: CDR1 LNHNV, CDR2 YYDKDF (reference sequence). The CDR3 sequence is 16 residues long. The sample belongs to a study of T-cell memory formation after mild COVID-19. Using constant-segment primers, 5'RACE produced TCR alpha and TCR beta cDNA libraries carrying sample barcodes and UMIs. TCRdb recomputed calls from the 5' RACE reads with MiXCR, one row per CDR3 protein. This sample carries under 450,000 distinct CDR3 sequences, approximately 15% of them seen once, and the ten largest clones take about 20%. Notes on the study in general: Clones which contracted sat mainly in CM and EM if CD4+, and in EMRA if CD8+. Later expanders leaned CD4+, whereas day 15 to 85 contracting clones were balanced CD4/CD8. SARS-CoV-2 specificity of second-wave clones peaking day 37 was unconfirmed.

The sequencing input was PBMCs or a T cell subset sorted from them (not recorded which). The gene calls are TRBV15 and TRBJ2-7; 8 bases agree with TRBD1. This TCR derives from a man aged 18 to 29 who had mild COVID-19 (a few samples of this study predate the infection). Cell type and time point are not known. CDR3 loop: CATSSADREFSYEQYF. The CDR3 bases are TGTGCCACCAGCAGTGCGGACAGGGAGTTTTCCTACGAGCAGTACTTC. Supplemented by reference TRBV15 and TRBJ2-7, the full variable domain reads DAMVIQNPRYQVTQFGKPVTLSCSQTLNHNVMYWYQQKSSQAPKLLFHYYDKDFNNEADTPDNFQSRRPNTSFCFLDIRSPGLGDTAMYLCATSSADREFSYEQYFGPGTRLTVT.